The rows below give T cell receptor beta chains drawn from one sample of a study of blood T cell repertoires in COVID-19. The method was immunoSEQ multiplex PCR; TCRdb's version includes in-frame clones alone and lacks a portion of them. Of approximately 200,000 clones in the sample, around 80% are singletons; the top ten hold about an eighth. The sample was peripheral blood. The receptors were gathered from an elderly woman with COVID-19, enrolled during active disease. CDR3s include the opening cysteine and the closing phenylalanine or tryptophan. Fields, in order: D gene, V gene, clone size, J gene, CDR3 DNA, CDR3 protein. A D gene is named only where the DNA matches it firmly. Size is omitted from some rows. Given values are once, few, many or a class for expanded clones.

d_gene: NA; v_gene: TRBV7-2; abundance: NA; j_gene: TRBJ2-2; CDR3nt: TGTGCCAGCAGCCGGGTTCTCAGCACCGGGGAGCTGTTTTTT; CDR3aa: CASSRVLSTGELFF
d_gene: NA; v_gene: TRBV4-3; abundance: NA; j_gene: TRBJ1-2; CDR3nt: TGCGCCAGCAGCCCCCGAGGGGGTCGCAACTATGGCTACACCTTC; CDR3aa: CASSPRGGRNYGYTF
d_gene: NA; v_gene: TRBV6-6; abundance: NA; j_gene: TRBJ1-1; CDR3nt: TGTGCCAGCAGTTACAGGGGAGAAGCTTTCTTT; CDR3aa: CASSYRGEAFF
d_gene: TRBD1; v_gene: TRBV6-6; abundance: NA; j_gene: TRBJ1-1; CDR3nt: TGTGCCAGCAGACTACAGGGGTTGTCGAACACTGAAGCTTTCTTT; CDR3aa: CASRLQGLSNTEAFF
d_gene: NA; v_gene: TRBV12-3/TRBV12-4; abundance: NA; j_gene: TRBJ1-6; CDR3nt: TGTGCCAGCACTCGTTCCCTAAATTCACCCCTCCACTTT; CDR3aa: CASTRSLNSPLHF
d_gene: TRBD2; v_gene: TRBV2; abundance: once; j_gene: TRBJ2-1; CDR3nt: TGTGCCAGCAGCCCCGGCGGCGGGGGGATCTACAATGAGCAGTTCTTC; CDR3aa: CASSPGGGGIYNEQFF
d_gene: NA; v_gene: TRBV4-1; abundance: NA; j_gene: TRBJ1-1; CDR3nt: TGCGCCAGCAGCCAAGTCCAGGGATTCACTGAAGCTTTCTTT; CDR3aa: CASSQVQGFTEAFF
d_gene: TRBD2; v_gene: TRBV18; abundance: NA; j_gene: TRBJ2-2; CDR3nt: TGTGCCAGCTCTCGTGGACTAGCGGGATTAGACGGGGAGCTGTTTTTT; CDR3aa: CASSRGLAGLDGELFF
d_gene: NA; v_gene: TRBV11-3; abundance: NA; j_gene: TRBJ2-5; CDR3nt: TGTGCCAGCAGCAGTAGGCGAGGGCAAGAGACCCAGTACTTC; CDR3aa: CASSSRRGQETQYF
d_gene: TRBD2; v_gene: TRBV5-1; abundance: NA; j_gene: TRBJ2-3; CDR3nt: TGCGCCAGCAGCTTGGAGGCGGGAGGGCCGGGAACAGATACGCAGTATTTT; CDR3aa: CASSLEAGGPGTDTQYF
d_gene: TRBD2; v_gene: TRBV3-1/TRBV3-2; abundance: few; j_gene: TRBJ2-3; CDR3nt: TGTGCCAGCAGCCAAGTTACCGGGGGAGGGACAGATACGCAGTATTTT; CDR3aa: CASSQVTGGGTDTQYF
d_gene: TRBD1; v_gene: TRBV7-9; abundance: NA; j_gene: TRBJ1-1; CDR3nt: TGTGCCAGCAGCTTCGCAGGGACAGCTGAAGCTTTCTTT; CDR3aa: CASSFAGTAEAFF
d_gene: NA; v_gene: TRBV7-9; abundance: NA; j_gene: TRBJ1-5; CDR3nt: TGTGCCAGCAGTTTTACAGGACAGCCCCAGCATTTT; CDR3aa: CASSFTGQPQHF
d_gene: TRBD1; v_gene: TRBV5-1; abundance: few; j_gene: TRBJ1-5; CDR3nt: TGCGCCAGCAGCGTCGGGACAGGGAATCAGCCCCAGCATTTT; CDR3aa: CASSVGTGNQPQHF
d_gene: TRBD2; v_gene: TRBV7-9; abundance: NA; j_gene: TRBJ2-5; CDR3nt: TGTGCCAGCAGCCAACTAGCGGTCCAAGAGACCCAGTACTTC; CDR3aa: CASSQLAVQETQYF
d_gene: NA; v_gene: TRBV20-1; abundance: NA; j_gene: TRBJ2-7; CDR3nt: TGCAGTGTCGGAGCCTTTTACGAGCAGTACTTC; CDR3aa: CSVGAFYEQYF
d_gene: NA; v_gene: TRBV11-3; abundance: NA; j_gene: TRBJ2-1; CDR3nt: TGTGCCAGCAGCCCTGGGGGGTCCTACAATGAGCAGTTCTTC; CDR3aa: CASSPGGSYNEQFF
d_gene: TRBD2; v_gene: TRBV30; abundance: once; j_gene: TRBJ2-4; CDR3nt: TGTGCCTGGAGAATGGGAGGGCTGCGCCACGCCAAAAACATTCAGTACTTC; CDR3aa: CAWRMGGLRHAKNIQYF
d_gene: NA; v_gene: TRBV6-5; abundance: NA; j_gene: TRBJ2-7; CDR3nt: TGTGCCAGCAGTTACAGGATCGACAGTGTGTACGAGCAGTACTTC; CDR3aa: CASSYRIDSVYEQYF
d_gene: TRBD1; v_gene: TRBV18; abundance: NA; j_gene: TRBJ2-7; CDR3nt: TGTGCCAGCTCACCGGACAGGAAGAGCTCCTACGAGCAGTACTTC; CDR3aa: CASSPDRKSSYEQYF
d_gene: TRBD2; v_gene: TRBV24-1; abundance: few; j_gene: TRBJ2-5; CDR3nt: TGTGCCACCAGTGATCCGACACTAGCGGGGCAAGAGACCCAGTACTTC; CDR3aa: CATSDPTLAGQETQYF
d_gene: NA; v_gene: TRBV3-1/TRBV3-2; abundance: NA; j_gene: TRBJ1-2; CDR3nt: TGTGCCAGCAGCCAAGATCGGCACTATCTCTATGGCTACACCTTC; CDR3aa: CASSQDRHYLYGYTF
d_gene: NA; v_gene: TRBV6-2/TRBV6-3; abundance: few; j_gene: TRBJ1-4; CDR3nt: TGTGCCAGCAGTTACGGAAAGGGAGGTCGATATGAAAAACTGTTTTTT; CDR3aa: CASSYGKGGRYEKLFF
d_gene: NA; v_gene: TRBV5-1; abundance: NA; j_gene: TRBJ2-3; CDR3nt: TGCGCCAGCAGCCCGGAACAGGGTCTCACAGATACGCAGTATTTT; CDR3aa: CASSPEQGLTDTQYF
d_gene: TRBD2; v_gene: TRBV2; abundance: once; j_gene: TRBJ2-3; CDR3nt: TGTGCCAGCAGTGGTCTAGCGGGAGCGGCAGATACGCAGTATTTT; CDR3aa: CASSGLAGAADTQYF
d_gene: NA; v_gene: TRBV4-2; abundance: NA; j_gene: TRBJ1-1; CDR3nt: TGTGCCAGCAGCCCGTACTGGACGGACTTGGTTCCTATGAACACTGAAGCTTTCTTT; CDR3aa: CASSPYWTDLVPMNTEAFF
d_gene: TRBD1; v_gene: TRBV7-3; abundance: NA; j_gene: TRBJ1-1; CDR3nt: TGTGCCAGCAGCGGAACAGGGGGCTCGAACACTGAAGCTTTCTTT; CDR3aa: CASSGTGGSNTEAFF
d_gene: NA; v_gene: TRBV15; abundance: NA; j_gene: TRBJ2-7; CDR3nt: TGTGCCACCAGCAGAGAGGCCCCGGGTGCGGACGAGCAGTACTTC; CDR3aa: CATSREAPGADEQYF
d_gene: TRBD1; v_gene: TRBV5-6; abundance: NA; j_gene: TRBJ2-6; CDR3nt: TGTGCCAGCAGCACTGGACAGGGGGCGGCAGGGGCCAACGTCCTGACTTTC; CDR3aa: CASSTGQGAAGANVLTF
d_gene: TRBD2; v_gene: TRBV7-8; abundance: NA; j_gene: TRBJ2-2; CDR3nt: TGTGCCAGCAGCACACTAGATAGCGGGGATTACACCGGGGAGCTGTTTTTT; CDR3aa: CASSTLDSGDYTGELFF
d_gene: NA; v_gene: TRBV2; abundance: NA; j_gene: TRBJ2-3; CDR3nt: TGTGCCAGCAGAGAGGGCAGCACAGATACGCAGTATTTT; CDR3aa: CASREGSTDTQYF
d_gene: NA; v_gene: TRBV6-5; abundance: NA; j_gene: TRBJ1-5; CDR3nt: TGTGCCAGCGGGACATTTAATCAGCCCCAGCATTTT; CDR3aa: CASGTFNQPQHF
d_gene: TRBD1; v_gene: TRBV28; abundance: NA; j_gene: TRBJ1-2; CDR3nt: TGTGCCAGCAGTAACTATCAGGGGGTGTTCTATGGCTACACCTTC; CDR3aa: CASSNYQGVFYGYTF
d_gene: NA; v_gene: TRBV7-2; abundance: NA; j_gene: TRBJ1-2; CDR3nt: TGTGCCAGCAGCCCCTCCCGGGCTAACTATGGCTACACCTTC; CDR3aa: CASSPSRANYGYTF
d_gene: TRBD2; v_gene: TRBV5-1; abundance: NA; j_gene: TRBJ2-7; CDR3nt: TGCGCCAGCAGCTTGTCGGCTAGCGGGATCGGCGAGCAGTACTTC; CDR3aa: CASSLSASGIGEQYF
d_gene: TRBD1; v_gene: TRBV29-1; abundance: NA; j_gene: TRBJ2-1; CDR3nt: TGCAGCGTTGAACTTGGGACAGAGATTCAGTTCTTC; CDR3aa: CSVELGTEIQFF
d_gene: NA; v_gene: TRBV3-1/TRBV3-2; abundance: NA; j_gene: TRBJ1-1; CDR3nt: TGTGCCAGCAGCCAACGGGGAGTGGAGGGGAAAGCTTTCTTT; CDR3aa: CASSQRGVEGKAFF
d_gene: NA; v_gene: TRBV7-9; abundance: NA; j_gene: TRBJ2-2; CDR3nt: TGTGCCAGCAGCTTAGAATTTCGGTTTCACGGGGAGCTGTTTTTT; CDR3aa: CASSLEFRFHGELFF
d_gene: TRBD1; v_gene: TRBV5-1; abundance: NA; j_gene: TRBJ2-1; CDR3nt: TGCGCCAGCAGCTTGGCGGGACAGCCCTCCTACAATGAGCAGTTCTTC; CDR3aa: CASSLAGQPSYNEQFF
d_gene: TRBD2; v_gene: TRBV11-3; abundance: NA; j_gene: TRBJ2-1; CDR3nt: TGTGCCAGCAGCTTAGGGACTAGGTGGAACAATGAGCAGTTCTTC; CDR3aa: CASSLGTRWNNEQFF
d_gene: NA; v_gene: TRBV4-1; abundance: NA; j_gene: TRBJ1-3; CDR3nt: TGCGCCAGCAGCCCCCATACCCGAACTCGCTCTGGAAACACCATATATTTT; CDR3aa: CASSPHTRTRSGNTIYF
d_gene: TRBD1; v_gene: TRBV6-5; abundance: NA; j_gene: TRBJ1-4; CDR3nt: TGTGCCAGCAGTCCGACAGGGATAGGTGAAAAACTGTTTTTT; CDR3aa: CASSPTGIGEKLFF
d_gene: TRBD1; v_gene: TRBV19; abundance: NA; j_gene: TRBJ2-7; CDR3nt: TGTGCCAGTAGTACCGGGACAGGGGGTTCCGGGGACGAGCAGTACTTC; CDR3aa: CASSTGTGGSGDEQYF
d_gene: TRBD1; v_gene: TRBV2; abundance: NA; j_gene: TRBJ1-1; CDR3nt: TGTGCCAGCAAAAGTAGCAGGAACAGGGGGGGCCCGAACACTGAAGCTTTCTTT; CDR3aa: CASKSSRNRGGPNTEAFF
d_gene: NA; v_gene: TRBV6-5; abundance: NA; j_gene: TRBJ2-3; CDR3nt: TGTGCCAGCAGTTACTCGAGGGCATCAGATACGCAGTATTTT; CDR3aa: CASSYSRASDTQYF
d_gene: NA; v_gene: TRBV18; abundance: NA; j_gene: TRBJ2-5; CDR3nt: TGTGCCAGCTCACCCCGCGGGGAGACCCAGTACTTC; CDR3aa: CASSPRGETQYF
d_gene: NA; v_gene: TRBV19; abundance: NA; j_gene: TRBJ2-2; CDR3nt: TGTGCCAGTAGAGTTAACAGGGAAACCGGGGAGCTGTTTTTT; CDR3aa: CASRVNRETGELFF
d_gene: NA; v_gene: TRBV27; abundance: NA; j_gene: TRBJ1-2; CDR3nt: TGTGCCAGCAGTTTCGGTAGAGGTAACTATGGCTACACCTTC; CDR3aa: CASSFGRGNYGYTF
d_gene: NA; v_gene: TRBV5-4; abundance: NA; j_gene: TRBJ2-2; CDR3nt: TGTGCCGCGGGCAACACCGGGGAGCTGTTTTTT; CDR3aa: CAAGNTGELFF
d_gene: TRBD2; v_gene: TRBV9; abundance: NA; j_gene: TRBJ2-5; CDR3nt: TGTGCCAGCAGCGGGACTAGCGGGAACTCACCAATCTACCAAGAGACCCAGTACTTC; CDR3aa: CASSGTSGNSPIYQETQYF
d_gene: TRBD2; v_gene: TRBV5-1; abundance: NA; j_gene: TRBJ2-3; CDR3nt: TGCGCCAGCAGCCTCATAATATTAGCGGGAGGGCCAGCAGATACGCAGTATTTT; CDR3aa: CASSLIILAGGPADTQYF
d_gene: TRBD2; v_gene: TRBV7-2; abundance: NA; j_gene: TRBJ2-1; CDR3nt: TGTGCCAGCAGCCCAAGCGGGAGCTGGAATGAGCAGTTCTTC; CDR3aa: CASSPSGSWNEQFF